This entry describes one T cell receptor beta chain. As yet, its antigen is unknown. The data derive from a study of shared clonotypes between healthy human individuals. V was cut by 0 bases and J by 9 bases, with 6 bases left in between. The CDR3 has 12 residues. Looked up from germline, CDR1 is SGHDN and CDR2 is FVKESK. Per the original methods: Sequence data from immunoSEQ were junction-only and lacked quality scores; consequently, filtering differed. Produced via immunoSEQ multiplex PCR; TCRdb's table is partial and in-frame only. V and J calls and clone size are given by that table; D and trimming were obtained from the DNA. The table has around 1.4 million clones, 98% to 99% seen once. Study outcomes and limitations: Roughly 5% of naive CD4 clonotypes were common to several donors.

Sample: naive CD4+ T cells sorted from blood. Subset in this sample: CD45RA+ positively selected. The rearrangement uses TRBV14 and TRBJ2-4, with no clear D. The sequence derives from a young man in good health. The CDR3 here is CASSQDWVIQYF. CDR3 DNA: TGTGCCAGCAGCCAAGATTGGGTCATTCAGTACTTC. The full variable domain, completed using reference TRBV14 and TRBJ2-4, is EAGVTQFPSHSVIEKGQTVTLRCDPISGHDNLYWYRRVMGKEIKFLLHFVKESKQDESGMPNNRFLAERTGGTYSTLKVQPAELEDSGVYFCASSQDWVIQYFGAGTRLSVL.